The clone carrying this T cell receptor (beta chain) appeared once. The data were obtained in a study of blood T cell repertoires in COVID-19. Assay used: immunoSEQ multiplex PCR; TCRdb lists only in-frame clones, some missing. The table shows roughly 300,000 clones, with 90% occurring only once. The source of this sequence is a young woman with COVID-19, enrolled during active disease. Material: peripheral blood.

The CDR3 loop is CASSSRVNTEAFF. CDR3 nucleotide sequence: TGTGCCAGCAGCTCCCGTGTGAACACTGAAGCTTTCTTT. The chain recombines TRBV7-3 with TRBJ1-1; D is unresolved. The CDR3 sequence is 13 residues long. The germline V and J ends were trimmed by 4 bases and 0 bases, with 6 bases remaining between them. Germline CDR1 reads SGHTA; CDR2 reads FQGTGA.